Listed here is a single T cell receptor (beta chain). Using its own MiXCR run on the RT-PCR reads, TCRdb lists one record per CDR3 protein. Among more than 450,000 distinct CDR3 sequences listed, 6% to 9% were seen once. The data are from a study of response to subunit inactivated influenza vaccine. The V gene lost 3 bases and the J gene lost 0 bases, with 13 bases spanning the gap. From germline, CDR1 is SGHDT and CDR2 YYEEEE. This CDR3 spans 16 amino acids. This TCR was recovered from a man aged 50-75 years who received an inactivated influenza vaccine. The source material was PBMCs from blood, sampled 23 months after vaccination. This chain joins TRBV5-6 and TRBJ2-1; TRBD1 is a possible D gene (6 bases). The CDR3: CASSSYRDYSYNEQFF. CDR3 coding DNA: TGTGCCAGCAGCTCTTACAGGGATTACTCCTACAATGAGCAGTTCTTC.